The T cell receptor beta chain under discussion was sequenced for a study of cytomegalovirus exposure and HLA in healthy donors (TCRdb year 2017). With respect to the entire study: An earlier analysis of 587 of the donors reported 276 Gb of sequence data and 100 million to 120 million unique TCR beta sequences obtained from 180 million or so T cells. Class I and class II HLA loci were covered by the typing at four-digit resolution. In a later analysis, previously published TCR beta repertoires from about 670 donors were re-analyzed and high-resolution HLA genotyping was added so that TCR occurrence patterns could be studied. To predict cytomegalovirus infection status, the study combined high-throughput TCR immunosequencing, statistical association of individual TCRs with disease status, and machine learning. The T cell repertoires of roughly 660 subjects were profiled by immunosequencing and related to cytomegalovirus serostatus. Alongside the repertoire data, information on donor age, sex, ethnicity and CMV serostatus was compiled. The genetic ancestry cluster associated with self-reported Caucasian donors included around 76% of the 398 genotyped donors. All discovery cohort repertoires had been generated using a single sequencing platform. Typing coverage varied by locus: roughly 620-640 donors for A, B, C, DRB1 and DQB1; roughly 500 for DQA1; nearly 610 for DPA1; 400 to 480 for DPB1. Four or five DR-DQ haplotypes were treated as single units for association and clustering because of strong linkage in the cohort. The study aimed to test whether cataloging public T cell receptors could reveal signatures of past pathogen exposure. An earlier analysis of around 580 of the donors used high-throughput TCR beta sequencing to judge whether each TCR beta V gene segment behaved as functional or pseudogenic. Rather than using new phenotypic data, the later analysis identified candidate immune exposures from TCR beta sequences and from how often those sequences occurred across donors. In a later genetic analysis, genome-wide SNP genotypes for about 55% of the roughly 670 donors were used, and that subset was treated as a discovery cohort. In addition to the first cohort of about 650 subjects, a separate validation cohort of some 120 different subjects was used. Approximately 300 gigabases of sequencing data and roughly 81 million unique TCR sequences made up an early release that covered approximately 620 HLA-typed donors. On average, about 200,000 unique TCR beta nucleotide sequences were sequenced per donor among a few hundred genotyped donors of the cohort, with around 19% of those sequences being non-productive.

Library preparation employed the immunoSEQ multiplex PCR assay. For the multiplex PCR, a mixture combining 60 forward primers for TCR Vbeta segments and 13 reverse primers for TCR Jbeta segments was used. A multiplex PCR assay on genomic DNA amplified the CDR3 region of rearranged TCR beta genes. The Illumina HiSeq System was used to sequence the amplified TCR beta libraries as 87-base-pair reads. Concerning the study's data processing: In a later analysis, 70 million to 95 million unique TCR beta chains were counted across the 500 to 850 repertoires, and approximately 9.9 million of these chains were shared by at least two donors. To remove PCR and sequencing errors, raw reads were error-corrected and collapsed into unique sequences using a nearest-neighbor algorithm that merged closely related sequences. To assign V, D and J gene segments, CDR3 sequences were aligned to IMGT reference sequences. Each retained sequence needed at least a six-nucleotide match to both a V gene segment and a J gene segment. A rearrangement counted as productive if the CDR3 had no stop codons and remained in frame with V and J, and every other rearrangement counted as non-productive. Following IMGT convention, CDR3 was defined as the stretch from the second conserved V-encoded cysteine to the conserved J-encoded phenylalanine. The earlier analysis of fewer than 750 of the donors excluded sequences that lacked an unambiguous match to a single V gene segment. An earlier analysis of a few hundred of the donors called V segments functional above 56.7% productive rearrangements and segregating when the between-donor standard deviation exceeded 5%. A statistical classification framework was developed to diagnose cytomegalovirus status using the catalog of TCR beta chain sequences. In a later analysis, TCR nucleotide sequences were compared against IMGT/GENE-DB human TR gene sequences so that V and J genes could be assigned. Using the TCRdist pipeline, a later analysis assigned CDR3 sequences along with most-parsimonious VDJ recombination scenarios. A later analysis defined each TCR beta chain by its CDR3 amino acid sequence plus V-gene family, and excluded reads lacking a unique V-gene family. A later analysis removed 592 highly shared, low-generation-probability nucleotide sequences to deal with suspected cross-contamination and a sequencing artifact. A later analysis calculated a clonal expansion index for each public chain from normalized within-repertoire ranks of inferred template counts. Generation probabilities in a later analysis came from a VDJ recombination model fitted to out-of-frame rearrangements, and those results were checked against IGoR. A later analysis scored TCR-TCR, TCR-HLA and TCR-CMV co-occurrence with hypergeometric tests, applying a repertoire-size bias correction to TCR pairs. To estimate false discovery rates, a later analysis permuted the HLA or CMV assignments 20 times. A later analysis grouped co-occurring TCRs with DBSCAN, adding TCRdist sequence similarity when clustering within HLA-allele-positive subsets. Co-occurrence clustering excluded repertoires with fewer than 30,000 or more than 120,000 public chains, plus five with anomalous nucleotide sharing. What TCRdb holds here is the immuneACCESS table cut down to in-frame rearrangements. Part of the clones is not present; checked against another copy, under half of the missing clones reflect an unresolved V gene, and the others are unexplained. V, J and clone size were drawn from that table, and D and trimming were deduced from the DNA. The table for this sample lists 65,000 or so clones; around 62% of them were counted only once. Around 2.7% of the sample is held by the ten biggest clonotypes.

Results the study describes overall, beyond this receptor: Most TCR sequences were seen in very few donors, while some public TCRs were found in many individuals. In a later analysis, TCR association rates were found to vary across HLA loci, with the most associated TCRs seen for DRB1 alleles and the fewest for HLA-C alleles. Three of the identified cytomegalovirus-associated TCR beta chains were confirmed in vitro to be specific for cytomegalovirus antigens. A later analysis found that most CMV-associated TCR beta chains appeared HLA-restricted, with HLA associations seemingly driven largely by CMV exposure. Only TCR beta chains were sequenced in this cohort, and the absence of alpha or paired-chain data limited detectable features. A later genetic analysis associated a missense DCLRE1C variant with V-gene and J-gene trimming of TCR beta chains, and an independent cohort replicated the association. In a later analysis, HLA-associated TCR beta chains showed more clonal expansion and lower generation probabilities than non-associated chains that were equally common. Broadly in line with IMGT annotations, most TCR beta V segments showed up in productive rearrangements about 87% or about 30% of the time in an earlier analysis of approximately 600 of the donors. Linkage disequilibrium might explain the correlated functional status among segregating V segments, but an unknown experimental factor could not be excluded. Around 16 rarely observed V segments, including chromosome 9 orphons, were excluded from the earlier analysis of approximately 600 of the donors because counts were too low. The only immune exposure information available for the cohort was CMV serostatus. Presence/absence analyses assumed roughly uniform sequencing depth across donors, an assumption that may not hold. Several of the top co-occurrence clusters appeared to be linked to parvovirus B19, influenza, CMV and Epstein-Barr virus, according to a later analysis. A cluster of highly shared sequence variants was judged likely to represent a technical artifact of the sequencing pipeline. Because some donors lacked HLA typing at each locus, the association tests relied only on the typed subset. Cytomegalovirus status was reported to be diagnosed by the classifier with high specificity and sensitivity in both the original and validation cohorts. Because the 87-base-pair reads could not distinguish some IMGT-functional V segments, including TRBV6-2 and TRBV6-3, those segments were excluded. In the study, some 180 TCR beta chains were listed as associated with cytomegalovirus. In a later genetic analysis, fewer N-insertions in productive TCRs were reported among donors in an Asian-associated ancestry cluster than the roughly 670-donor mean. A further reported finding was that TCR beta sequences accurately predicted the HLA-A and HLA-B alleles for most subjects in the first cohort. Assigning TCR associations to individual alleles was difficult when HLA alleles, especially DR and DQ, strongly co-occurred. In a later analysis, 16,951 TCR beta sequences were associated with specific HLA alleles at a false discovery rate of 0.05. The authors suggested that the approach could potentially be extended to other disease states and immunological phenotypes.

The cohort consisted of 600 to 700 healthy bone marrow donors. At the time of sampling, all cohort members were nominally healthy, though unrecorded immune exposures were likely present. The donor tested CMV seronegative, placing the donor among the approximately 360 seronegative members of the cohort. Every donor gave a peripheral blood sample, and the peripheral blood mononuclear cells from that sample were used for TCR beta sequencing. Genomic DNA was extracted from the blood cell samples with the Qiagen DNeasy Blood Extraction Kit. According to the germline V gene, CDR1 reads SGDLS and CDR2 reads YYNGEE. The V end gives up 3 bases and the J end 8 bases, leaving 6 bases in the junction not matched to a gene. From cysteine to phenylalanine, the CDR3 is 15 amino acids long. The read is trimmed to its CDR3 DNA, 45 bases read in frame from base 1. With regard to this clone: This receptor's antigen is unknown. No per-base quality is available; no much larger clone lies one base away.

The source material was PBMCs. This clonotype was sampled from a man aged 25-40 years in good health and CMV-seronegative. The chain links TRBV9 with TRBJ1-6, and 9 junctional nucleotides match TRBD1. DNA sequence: TGTGCCAGCAGCGCTTGGGGACAGGGCGATTCACCCCTCCACTTT. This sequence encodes CASSAWGQGDSPLHF. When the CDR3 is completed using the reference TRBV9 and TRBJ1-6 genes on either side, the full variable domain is DSGVTQTPKHLITATGQRVTLRCSPRSGDLSVYWYQQSLDQGLQFLIQYYNGEERAKGNILERFSAQQFPDLHSELNLSSLELGDSALYFCASSAWGQGDSPLHFGNGTRLTVT.